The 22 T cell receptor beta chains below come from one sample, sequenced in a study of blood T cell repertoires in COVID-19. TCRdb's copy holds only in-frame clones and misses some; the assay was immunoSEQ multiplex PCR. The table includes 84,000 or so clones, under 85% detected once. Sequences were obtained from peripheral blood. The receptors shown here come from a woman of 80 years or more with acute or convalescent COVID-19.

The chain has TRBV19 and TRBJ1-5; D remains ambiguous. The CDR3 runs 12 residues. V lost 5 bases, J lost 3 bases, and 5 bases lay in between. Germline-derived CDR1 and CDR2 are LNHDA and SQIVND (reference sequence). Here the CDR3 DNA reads TGTGCCAGTAGTTTCCTCAATCAGCCCCAGCATTTT. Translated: CASSFLNQPQHF.

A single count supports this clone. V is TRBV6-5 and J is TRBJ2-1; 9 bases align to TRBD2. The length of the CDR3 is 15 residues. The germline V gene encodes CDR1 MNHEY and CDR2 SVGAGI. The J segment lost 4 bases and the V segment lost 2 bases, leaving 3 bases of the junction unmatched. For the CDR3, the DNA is TGTGCCAGCAGTTACGCGGGAGGGTGGTACAATGAGCAGTTCTTC. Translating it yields CASSYAGGWYNEQFF.

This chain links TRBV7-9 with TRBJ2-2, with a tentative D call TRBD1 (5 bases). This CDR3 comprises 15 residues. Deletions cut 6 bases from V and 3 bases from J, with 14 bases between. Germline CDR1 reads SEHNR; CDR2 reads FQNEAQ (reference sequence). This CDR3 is CASRPRSGHTGELFF. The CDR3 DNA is TGTGCCAGCAGGCCGCGGTCAGGGCACACCGGGGAGCTGTTTTTT.

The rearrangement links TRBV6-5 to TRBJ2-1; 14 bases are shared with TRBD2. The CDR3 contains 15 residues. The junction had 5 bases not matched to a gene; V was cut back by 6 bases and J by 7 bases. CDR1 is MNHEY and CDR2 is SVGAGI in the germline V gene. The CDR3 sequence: CASSSGTSGSNEQFF. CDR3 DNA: TGTGCCAGCAGCTCCGGGACTAGCGGGAGTAATGAGCAGTTCTTC.

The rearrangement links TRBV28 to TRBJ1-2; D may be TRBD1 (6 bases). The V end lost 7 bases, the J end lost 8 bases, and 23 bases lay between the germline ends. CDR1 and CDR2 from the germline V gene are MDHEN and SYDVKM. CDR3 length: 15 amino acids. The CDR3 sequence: CASTLSPGGRRGYTF. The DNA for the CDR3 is TGTGCCAGCACCTTATCCCCCGGGGGGCGCCGGGGCTACACCTTC.

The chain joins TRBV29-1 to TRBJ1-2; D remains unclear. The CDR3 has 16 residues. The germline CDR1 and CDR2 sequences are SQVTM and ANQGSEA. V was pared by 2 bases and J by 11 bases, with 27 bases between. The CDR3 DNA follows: TGCAGCGTTGAACCGGCGGAGAGCCCCATTGTTGGTGGATACACCTTC. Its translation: CSVEPAESPIVGGYTF.

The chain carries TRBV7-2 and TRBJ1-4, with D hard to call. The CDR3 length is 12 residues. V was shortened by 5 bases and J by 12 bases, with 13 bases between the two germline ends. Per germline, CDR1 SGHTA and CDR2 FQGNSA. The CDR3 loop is CASSLRGSELFF. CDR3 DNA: TGTGCCAGCAGCCTACGCGGCAGTGAACTGTTTTTT.

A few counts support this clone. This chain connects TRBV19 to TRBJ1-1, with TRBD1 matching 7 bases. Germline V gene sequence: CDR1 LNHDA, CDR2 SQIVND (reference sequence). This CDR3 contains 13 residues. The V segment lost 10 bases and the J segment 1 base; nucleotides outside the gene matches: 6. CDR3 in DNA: TGTGCCACGAAGACAGGGACGAACACTGAAGCTTTCTTT. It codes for CATKTGTNTEAFF.

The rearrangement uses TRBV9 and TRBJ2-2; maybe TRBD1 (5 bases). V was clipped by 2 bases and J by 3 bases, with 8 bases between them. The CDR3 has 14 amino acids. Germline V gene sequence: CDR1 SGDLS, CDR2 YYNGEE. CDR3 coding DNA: TGTGCCAGCAGCGTTATAGGGGACACCGGGGAGCTGTTTTTT. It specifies CASSVIGDTGELFF.

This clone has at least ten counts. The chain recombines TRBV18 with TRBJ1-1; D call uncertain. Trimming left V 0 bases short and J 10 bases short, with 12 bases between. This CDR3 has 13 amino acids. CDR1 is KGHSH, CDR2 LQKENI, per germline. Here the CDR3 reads CASSPPGEAAAFF. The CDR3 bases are TGTGCCAGCTCACCACCGGGAGAAGCGGCAGCTTTCTTT.

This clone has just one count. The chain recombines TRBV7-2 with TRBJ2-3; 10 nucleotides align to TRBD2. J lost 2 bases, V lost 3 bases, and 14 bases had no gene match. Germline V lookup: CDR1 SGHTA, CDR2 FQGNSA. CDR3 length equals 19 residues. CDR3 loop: CASSLAGQRGLAVTDTQYF. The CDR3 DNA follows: TGTGCCAGCAGCTTGGCAGGACAGAGAGGACTAGCGGTCACAGATACGCAGTATTTT. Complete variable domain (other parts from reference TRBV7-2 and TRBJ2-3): GAGVSQSPSNKVTEKGKDVELRCDPISGHTALYWYRQSLGQGLEFLIYFQGNSAPDKSGLPSDRFSAERTGGSVSTLTIQRTQQEDSAVYLCASSLAGQRGLAVTDTQYFGPGTRLTVL.

DNA of the CDR3: TGTGCCAGCAGGCTTAGCCCCAGCTCCTACAATGAGCAGTTCTTC. Protein sequence: CASRLSPSSYNEQFF. The chain links TRBV28 to TRBJ2-1; no clear D. CDR1 and CDR2 (germline): MDHEN, SYDVKM. Trimming removed 6 bases at V and 0 bases at J, with 12 bases between. The CDR3 runs 15 residues.

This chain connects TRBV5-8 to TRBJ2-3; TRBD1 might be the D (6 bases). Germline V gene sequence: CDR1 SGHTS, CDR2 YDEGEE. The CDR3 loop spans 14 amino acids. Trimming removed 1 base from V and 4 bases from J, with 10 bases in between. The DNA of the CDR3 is TGTGCCAGCAGCTTGAGGGGGATGGCAGATACGCAGTATTTT. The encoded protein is CASSLRGMADTQYF.

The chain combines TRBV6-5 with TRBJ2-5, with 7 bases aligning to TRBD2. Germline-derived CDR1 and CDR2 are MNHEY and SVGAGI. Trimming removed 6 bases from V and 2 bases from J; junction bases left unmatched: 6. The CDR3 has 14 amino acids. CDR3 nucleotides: TGTGCCAGCAGGGGAGCGGGGTTACAAGAGACCCAGTACTTC. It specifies CASRGAGLQETQYF.

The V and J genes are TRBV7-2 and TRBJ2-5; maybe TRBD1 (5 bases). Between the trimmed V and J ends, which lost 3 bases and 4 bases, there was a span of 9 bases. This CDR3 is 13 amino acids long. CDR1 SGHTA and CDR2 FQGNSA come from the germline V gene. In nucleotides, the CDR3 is TGTGCCAGCAGCTTGGGGCAGGGAGAGACCCAGTACTTC. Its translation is CASSLGQGETQYF.

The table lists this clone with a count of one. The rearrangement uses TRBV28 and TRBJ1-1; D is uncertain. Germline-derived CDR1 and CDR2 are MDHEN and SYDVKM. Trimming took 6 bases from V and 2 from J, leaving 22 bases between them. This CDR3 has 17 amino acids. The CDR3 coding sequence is TGTGCCAGCAGGCCGGGAGATTATGCTGGGTATAACACTGAAGCTTTCTTT. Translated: CASRPGDYAGYNTEAFF.

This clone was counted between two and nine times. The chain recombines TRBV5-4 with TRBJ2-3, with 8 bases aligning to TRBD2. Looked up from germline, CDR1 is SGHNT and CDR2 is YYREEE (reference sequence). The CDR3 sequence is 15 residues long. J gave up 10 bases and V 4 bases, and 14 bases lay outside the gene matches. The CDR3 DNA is TGTGCCAGCAGCCCGCCGGGGGGGCGCTTCTCAGCGCAGTATTTT. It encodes CASSPPGGRFSAQYF.

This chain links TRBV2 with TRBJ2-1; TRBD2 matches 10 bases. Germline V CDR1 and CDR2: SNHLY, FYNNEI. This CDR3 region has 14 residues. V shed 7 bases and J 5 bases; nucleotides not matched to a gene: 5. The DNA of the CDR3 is TGTGCCAGCACCCGGACTAGCGGCAACAATGAGCAGTTCTTC. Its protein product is CASTRTSGNNEQFF.

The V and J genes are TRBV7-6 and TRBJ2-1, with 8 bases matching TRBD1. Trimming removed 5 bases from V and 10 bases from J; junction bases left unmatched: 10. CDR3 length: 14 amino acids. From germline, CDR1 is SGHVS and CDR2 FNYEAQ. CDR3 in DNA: TGTGCCAGCAGCCTAATGACAGGGGCGCAGGAGCAGTTCTTC. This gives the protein CASSLMTGAQEQFF.

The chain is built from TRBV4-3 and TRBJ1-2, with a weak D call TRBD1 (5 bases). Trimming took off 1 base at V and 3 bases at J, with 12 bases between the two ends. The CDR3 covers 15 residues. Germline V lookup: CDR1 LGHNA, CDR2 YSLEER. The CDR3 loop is CASSQVSQGYYGYTF. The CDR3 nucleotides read TGCGCCAGCAGCCAAGTAAGCCAGGGCTACTATGGCTACACCTTC.

The CDR3 is CASSRTGITEAFF. The DNA for the CDR3 is TGTGCCAGCAGTCGTACAGGGATTACTGAAGCTTTCTTT. V and J are TRBV12-3 or TRBV12-4 and TRBJ1-1, with D possibly matching TRBD1 (6 bases). The CDR3 covers 13 residues. Trimming removed 5 bases at V and 5 bases at J, with 12 bases between.

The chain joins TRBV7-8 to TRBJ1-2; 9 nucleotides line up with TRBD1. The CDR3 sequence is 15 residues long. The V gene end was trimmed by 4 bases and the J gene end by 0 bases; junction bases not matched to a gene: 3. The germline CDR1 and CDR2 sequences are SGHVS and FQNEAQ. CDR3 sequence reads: CASSSRTGANYGYTF. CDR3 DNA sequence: TGTGCCAGCAGCTCCCGGACAGGGGCTAACTATGGCTACACCTTC.